The source of this TCR beta chain is a study of T cell repertoires in cytomegalovirus infection. Study context: Used in the study were CMV epitopes, some recently identified and HLA-C-restricted, others well-studied and HLA-B-restricted. Shared public TCR beta signatures pointed to both CMV infection and a matching HLA type.

This clonotype was found many times. Antigen: not known. MiXCR, applied by TCRdb to the reads, yields one record per CDR3 protein. The sample records approximately 120,000 distinct CDR3 sequences, about 30% being singletons. The starting material was CD8+ T cells from cultured PBMCs, obtained from culture after CMV antigen stimulation. This TCR came from a human donor in good health (CMV status not recorded). Some clones in this sample may be carry-over from other donors' samples.

The CDR3 sequence: CASSLEQGQGGNTIYF. The CDR3 DNA sequence: TGTGCCAGCAGCTTAGAACAAGGACAGGGAGGAAACACCATATATTTT. This chain connects TRBV7-8 to TRBJ1-3, with 8 positions matching TRBD1. Per the germline V gene, CDR1 is SGHVS and CDR2 is FQNEAQ. The CDR3 runs to 16 residues. V shed 1 base and J 4 bases; nucleotides not matched to a gene: 6.